The 8 T cell receptor beta chains reported below all come from one sample, sequenced in a study of T cell responses to AZD1222 COVID-19 vaccine. Some clones are missing from TCRdb's copy, which holds only in-frame ones; the method was immunoSEQ multiplex PCR. The sample contains some 150,000 clones, 90% to 95% of which appear only once. Sequenced material: peripheral blood, taken on day 0 of AZD1222 vaccination. Receptors originate from an adult in good health.

The chain joins TRBV30 to TRBJ1-5; D is unresolved. Germline CDR1 is GTSNPN and CDR2 is SVGIG (reference sequence). V gave up 2 bases and J gave up 6 bases, with 11 bases separating them. CDR3 length equals 13 residues. For the CDR3, the DNA is TGTGCCTGGAGTTTGTCCGGGCTTCAGCCCCAGCATTTT. Translation: CAWSLSGLQPQHF.

In DNA, the CDR3 is TGTGCCAGCAGTTTAACTAGCGGGGGGACTCCCTCCTACAATGAGCAGTTCTTC. Residues: CASSLTSGGTPSYNEQFF. This chain joins TRBV28 and TRBJ2-1, with 12 bases matching TRBD2. Germline values: CDR1 MDHEN, CDR2 SYDVKM. This CDR3 region has 18 residues. After removal of 2 bases from V and 0 bases from J, the junction contained 5 bases not matched to a gene.

This clone was observed a single time. The V call is TRBV11-2, the J call TRBJ1-5; D may be TRBD1 (5 bases). Germline lookup yields CDR1 SGHAT and CDR2 FQNNGV. This CDR3 spans 15 amino acids. V dropped 5 bases and J dropped 5 bases, with 16 bases sitting between them. Here the CDR3 DNA reads TGTGCCAGCAGCCAACAGGTAGGATCGCATCAGCCCCAGCATTTT. Translation: CASSQQVGSHQPQHF.

The chain is built from TRBV2 and TRBJ1-3, with a possible D match to TRBD1 (5 bases). The CDR3 runs to 15 residues. CDR1 is SNHLY, CDR2 FYNNEI, per germline. V shed 6 bases and J shed 12 bases, with 24 bases lying between them. CDR3 in DNA: TGTGCCAGCAGCGGGGGACTTCCCAGAAGAGTAGTCATATATTTT. This sequence encodes CASSGGLPRRVVIYF. Full variable domain (rest looked up from reference TRBV2 and TRBJ1-3): EPEVTQTPSHQVTQMGQEVILRCVPISNHLYFYWYRQILGQKVEFLVSFYNNEISEKSEIFDDQFSVERPDGSNFTLKIRSTKLEDSAMYFCASSGGLPRRVVIYFGEGSWLTVV.

This chain connects TRBV11-2 to TRBJ1-5; D gene unclear. From germline, CDR1 is SGHAT and CDR2 FQNNGV. The CDR3 extends over 15 amino acids. V lost 4 bases, J lost 6 bases, and 16 bases lay in between. For the CDR3, the DNA is TGTGCCAGCAGCTCTCCCAAGTACCGGAGTCAGCCCCAGCATTTT. Its protein product is CASSSPKYRSQPQHF.

This clone has only one observation. The rearrangement joins TRBV27 to TRBJ1-2; maybe TRBD1 (5 bases). V gave up 6 bases and J gave up 8 bases, with 19 bases separating them. Germline CDR1 MNHEY, CDR2 SMNVEV (reference sequence). There are 14 residues in the CDR3. The CDR3 bases are TGTGCCAGCAGATCACAGGTATCAAGGAGGGGCTACACCTTC. Residues: CASRSQVSRRGYTF.

The J gene is TRBJ2-5, the V gene TRBV5-6, with 8 bases lining up with TRBD2. Per the germline V gene, CDR1 is SGHDT and CDR2 is YYEEEE. CDR3 length equals 14 residues. J gave up 1 base and V 4 bases, and 3 bases lay outside the gene matches. The DNA of the CDR3 is TGTGCCAGCAGCGGAAGCGGGGGCCAAGAGACCCAGTACTTC. Protein product: CASSGSGGQETQYF.

The CDR3 DNA reads as TGTGCCAGCAGCCAAGATTGGACTAGCAGGGATACGCAGTATTTT. Translated, it gives CASSQDWTSRDTQYF. This chain joins TRBV3-1 (or the pseudogene TRBV3-2) and TRBJ2-3, with 8 bases aligning to TRBD2. This CDR3 spans 15 amino acids. Per germline, CDR1 LGHDT and CDR2 YNNKEL (reference sequence). Losses at the gene ends were 0 bases for V and 6 bases for J; bases not matched to a gene: 5.